Included here is one T cell receptor beta chain sequence, with context. The data are from a study of control samples from healthy donors and cancer patients. Here immunoSEQ multiplex PCR was the method, and the copy in TCRdb shows in-frame clones only, minus some. This sample yields some 120,000 clones, of which more than 70% are seen a single time; just under 3% belongs to the top ten. The germline CDR1 and CDR2 sequences are MRHNA and SNTAGT. V dropped 6 bases and J dropped 5 bases, with 19 bases sitting between them. The CDR3 length is 16 residues. Specimen: blood. This chain joins TRBV6-4 and TRBJ1-4; possibly TRBD1 for D (5 bases). This receptor was identified in a man in his 60s in good health. The CDR3 nucleotides read TGTGCCAGCAGGTGCGGGACCCTTCAAGACAATGAAAAACTGTTTTTT. It specifies CASRCGTLQDNEKLFF.